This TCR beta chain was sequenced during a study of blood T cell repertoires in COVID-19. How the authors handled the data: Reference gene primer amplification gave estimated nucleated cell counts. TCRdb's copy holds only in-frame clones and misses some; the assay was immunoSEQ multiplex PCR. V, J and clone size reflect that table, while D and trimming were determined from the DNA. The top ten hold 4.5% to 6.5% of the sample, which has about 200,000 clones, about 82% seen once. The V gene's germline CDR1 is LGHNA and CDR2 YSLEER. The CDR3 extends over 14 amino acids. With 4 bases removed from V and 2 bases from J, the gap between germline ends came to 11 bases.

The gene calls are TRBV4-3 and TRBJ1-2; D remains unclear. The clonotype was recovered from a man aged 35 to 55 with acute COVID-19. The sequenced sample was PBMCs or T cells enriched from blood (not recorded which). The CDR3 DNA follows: TGCGCCAGCAGCCGTTCACAGAAGAACTATGGCTACACCTTC. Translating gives CASSRSQKNYGYTF.